This T cell receptor beta chain was recovered during a study of T cells in Graves' hyperthyroidism and ophthalmopathy. Broader study findings: Most thyroid-expanded clonotypes above 0.001 were also found in blood. The model anticipated ophthalmopathy a median about 7 months pre-onset.

The CDR3 regions of TCR beta were amplified from RNA transcripts. First-round RT-PCR of the TCR CDR3 relied on the HTBI primer set. TCRdb passed the multiplex PCR reads through MiXCR, listing each CDR3 protein once. The table lists 340,000 or so distinct CDR3 sequences, approximately 22% of them singletons. When ophthalmopathy did not progress within 18 months, Graves' hyperthyroidism was considered stable. Fresh peripheral blood, approximately 9.7 ml, was the source of the PBMCs. As concerns this clonotype: The antigen remains unidentified.

There are 14 residues in the CDR3. Germline V gives CDR1 SNHLY, CDR2 FYNNEI. V shed 3 bases and J shed 0 bases, with 8 bases lying between them. Sequenced material: blood. This chain joins TRBV2 and TRBJ1-1; no reliable D call. The TCR sequence derives from a woman aged 50 to 60 with Graves' hyperthyroidism. CDR3 sequence: CASSDRTMNTEAFF. The CDR3 DNA sequence: TGTGCCAGCAGTGATCGGACGATGAACACTGAAGCTTTCTTT.